This T cell receptor beta chain was sequenced in a study of Graves' ophthalmopathy and Graves' hyperthyroidism. The CDR3 covers 14 residues. The junction had 12 bases not matched to a gene; V was cut back by 6 bases and J by 5 bases. CDR1 DFQATT and CDR2 SNEGSKA come from the germline V gene (reference sequence). Amplification from RNA transcripts yielded the TCR beta CDR3 regions. HTBI-primed RT-PCR formed the first round, and a multiplex PCR formed the second. From the multiplex PCR reads, TCRdb called clonotypes with MiXCR, one entry per CDR3 protein. This sample has 200,000 to 300,000 distinct CDR3 sequences, with around 50% found just once. Diagnoses were established from clinical symptoms, serum thyroxine, TRAb, thyroid ultrasound and orbital computed tomography.

V gene TRBV20-1 combines with J gene TRBJ2-5; 7 bases are shared with TRBD1. The clonotype originates from an adult man with Graves' ophthalmopathy. Sequencing input: peripheral blood. CDR3 DNA sequence: TGCAGTGCACCTACGCAGGGGGAAAGGGAGACCCAGTACTTC. Translated, it gives CSAPTQGERETQYF.